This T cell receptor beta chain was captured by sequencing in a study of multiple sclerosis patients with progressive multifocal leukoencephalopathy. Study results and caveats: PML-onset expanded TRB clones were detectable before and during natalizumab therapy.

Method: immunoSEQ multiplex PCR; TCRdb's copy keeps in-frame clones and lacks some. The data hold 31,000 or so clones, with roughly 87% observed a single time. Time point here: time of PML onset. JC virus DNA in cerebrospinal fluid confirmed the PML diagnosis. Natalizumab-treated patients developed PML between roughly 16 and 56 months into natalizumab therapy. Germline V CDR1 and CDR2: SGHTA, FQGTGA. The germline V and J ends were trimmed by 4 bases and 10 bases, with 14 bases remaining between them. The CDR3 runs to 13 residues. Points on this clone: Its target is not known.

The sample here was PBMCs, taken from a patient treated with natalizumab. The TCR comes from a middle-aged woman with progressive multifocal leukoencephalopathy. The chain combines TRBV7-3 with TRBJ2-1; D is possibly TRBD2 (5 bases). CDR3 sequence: CASSYEGSWEQFF. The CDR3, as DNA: TGTGCCAGCAGCTATGAGGGCTCCTGGGAGCAGTTCTTC.